The T cell receptor beta chain under discussion was sequenced for a study of shared clonotypes between healthy human individuals. The protocol was immunoSEQ multiplex PCR, while the TCRdb copy is restricted to in-frame clones and leaves out a portion. The sample holds more than 1.2 million clones, 97% to 99% seen once. CDR1 SNHLY and CDR2 FYNNEI come from the germline V gene. The CDR3 runs 16 residues. Deletions cut 6 bases from V and 6 bases from J, with 20 bases between. This clone showed up just once. This clonotype originated in a man aged 25 to 40 in good health. The chain recombines TRBV2 with TRBJ1-4; tentatively, D is TRBD1 (6 bases). The sequencing input was naive CD4+ T cells sorted from blood. This sample's subset: CD45RA+ positively selected. The CDR3 sequence is CASREHRDTLYEKLFF. The CDR3, as DNA: TGTGCCAGCAGAGAACACCGGGACACCCTTTATGAAAAACTGTTTTTT. The full variable domain, rest sourced from reference TRBV2 and TRBJ1-4, is EPEVTQTPSHQVTQMGQEVILRCVPISNHLYFYWYRQILGQKVEFLVSFYNNEISEKSEIFDDQFSVERPDGSNFTLKIRSTKLEDSAMYFCASREHRDTLYEKLFFGSGTQLSVL.